A selection of T cell receptor beta chains follows, all from one sample in a study of shared clonotypes between healthy human individuals. Method: immunoSEQ multiplex PCR; TCRdb's copy keeps in-frame clones and lacks some. The data contain about 1.9 million clones, around 93% of them singletons. The sample taken for sequencing was naive CD8+ T cells from PBMCs. These receptors all come from a man between 18 and 35 years old in good health. Some clones in this sample may be carry-over from other donors' samples. CDR3s include the opening cysteine and the closing phenylalanine or tryptophan. A D gene is named only where the DNA matches it firmly. Only some rows state a clone size, as once, few, many or a class for expanded clones.

j_call d_call v_call clone_size cdr3_nt cdr3_aa
TRBJ2-3 TRBD1 TRBV5-1 - TGCGCCAGCAGCTTGGGCGGGACAGGGGTAGATACGCAGTATTTT CASSLGGTGVDTQYF
TRBJ1-1 - TRBV30 - TGTGCCTGGACGTTGGCCGCCACTGAAGCTTTCTTT CAWTLAATEAFF
TRBJ1-4 - TRBV28 once TGTGCCAGCAGTGACCTACAGGGCCGCGGGGAAAAACTGTTTTTT CASSDLQGRGEKLFF
TRBJ2-3 TRBD1 TRBV6-6 - TGTGCCAGCAGTTACGATGACAGGGGGCCGGGGGATACGCAGTATTTT CASSYDDRGPGDTQYF
TRBJ2-2 - TRBV7-6 - TGTGCCAGCAGCTTAGAATCGGTCCCCGGGGAGCTGTTTTTT CASSLESVPGELFF
TRBJ2-1 TRBD2 TRBV11-3 - TGTGCCAGCAGCTCGCCGGGACTAGCGCCCAATGAGCAGTTCTTC CASSSPGLAPNEQFF
TRBJ2-7 - TRBV19 - TGTGCCAGTAGTATAGCGACTTCCTACGAGCAGTACTTC CASSIATSYEQYF
TRBJ2-5 - TRBV27 - TGTGCCAGCAGTTCCGACTTCCCTGGGGGGACCCAGTACTTC CASSSDFPGGTQYF
TRBJ2-5 - TRBV6-5 - TGTGCCAGCAGTTACGGACCTAAAGAGACCCAGTACTTC CASSYGPKETQYF
TRBJ2-1 TRBD2 TRBV9 - TGTGCCAGCAGCGTAGCTTCGGCGGGGGGTGGCTCCTACAATGAGCAGTTCTTC CASSVASAGGGSYNEQFF
TRBJ2-7 - TRBV6-1 - TGTGCCAGCAGCCTTACAGGGCTCTCCTACGAGCAGTACTTC CASSLTGLSYEQYF
TRBJ1-6 - TRBV27 - TGTGCCAGCAGCCCACTGGCCCGGGCCGTCTTTAATTCACCCCTCCACTTT CASSPLARAVFNSPLHF
TRBJ2-2 - TRBV28 - TGTGCCAGCTCGTCCGGGGAGCTGTTTTTT CASSSGELFF
TRBJ2-7 - TRBV5-8 - TGTGCCAGCAGCCCATCGTACCGGCCTTCCTACGAGCAGTACTTC CASSPSYRPSYEQYF
TRBJ2-2 - TRBV11-2 - TGTGCCAGTAAAATAAGCGGGGAGCTGTTTTTT CASKISGELFF
TRBJ2-7 - TRBV27 - TGTGCCAGCAGCCCGGGACGGGCCCACTACGAGCAGTACTTC CASSPGRAHYEQYF
TRBJ2-1 TRBD2 TRBV6-5 - TGTGCCAGCAGTTACTCGTACTCTAGCGGAACCAGTGAGCAGTTCTTC CASSYSYSSGTSEQFF
TRBJ2-7 TRBD1 TRBV5-1 - TGCGCCAGCAGCGAGACAGGGAGTAACAACGAGCAGTACTTC CASSETGSNNEQYF
TRBJ1-5 - TRBV16 - TGTGCCAGCAGCCAATCCCCAGGGAGGGTCCAGCCCCAGCATTTT CASSQSPGRVQPQHF
TRBJ2-7 - TRBV2 - TGTGCCAGCAGTCTTTGGACAGCGGACGAGCAGTACTTC CASSLWTADEQYF
TRBJ1-4 - TRBV7-2 - TGTGCCAGCAGCTTGGCTATTGGACGGCGGGAAAAACTGTTTTTT CASSLAIGRREKLFF
TRBJ2-1 TRBD2 TRBV30 - TGTGCCTGGATAGGGAGGCCGCGGGGGGTGGAGCAGTTCTTC CAWIGRPRGVEQFF
TRBJ2-7 - TRBV5-4 - TGTGCCAGCAGCTTGGGCTCGAACGAGCAGTACTTC CASSLGSNEQYF
TRBJ1-5 - TRBV28 - TGTGCCAGCAGCCAGGATAGGGAGGGGGATAGCAATCAGCCCCAGCATTTT CASSQDREGDSNQPQHF
TRBJ1-4 TRBD1 TRBV5-6 - TGTGCCAGCAGCCTACAGGGGACAGCTAATGAAAAACTGTTTTTT CASSLQGTANEKLFF
TRBJ2-2 - TRBV6-1 - TGTGCCAGCAGTGATATGGGGTGGGGAGCCGGGGAGCTGTTTTTT CASSDMGWGAGELFF
TRBJ1-2 - TRBV4-1 - TGCGCCAGCAGCCAAGCTTTGGATCTGAGGGGCTACACCTTC CASSQALDLRGYTF
TRBJ2-7 TRBD2 TRBV9 - TGTGCCAGCAGCGCCGGACTAGCAAGCTCCTACGAGCAGTACTTC CASSAGLASSYEQYF
TRBJ2-1 TRBD2 TRBV5-4 - TGTGCCAGCAGCTTGCCGTCTAGCGGATGGCGTGAGCAGTTCTTC CASSLPSSGWREQFF